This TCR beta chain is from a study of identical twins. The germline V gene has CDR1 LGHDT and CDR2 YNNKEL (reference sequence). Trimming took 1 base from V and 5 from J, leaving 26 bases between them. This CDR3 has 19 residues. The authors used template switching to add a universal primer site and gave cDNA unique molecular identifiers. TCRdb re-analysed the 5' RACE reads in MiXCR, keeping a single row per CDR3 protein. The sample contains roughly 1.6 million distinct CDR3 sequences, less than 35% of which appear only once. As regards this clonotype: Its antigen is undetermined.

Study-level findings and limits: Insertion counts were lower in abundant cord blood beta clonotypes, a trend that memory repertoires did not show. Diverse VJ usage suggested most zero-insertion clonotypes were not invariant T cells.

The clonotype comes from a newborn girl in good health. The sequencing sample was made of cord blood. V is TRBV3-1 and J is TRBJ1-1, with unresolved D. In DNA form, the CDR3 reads TGTGCCAGCAGCCAAGGAATTCGGGGATATGCAGGTGTCGGAACTGAAGCTTTCTTT. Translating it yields CASSQGIRGYAGVGTEAFF.